The clone carrying this TCR beta chain has only a few counts. Its antigen remains unidentified. The data originate from a study of cytomegalovirus exposure and HLA in healthy donors. General observations from the study: A later analysis showed that HLA-associated TCR beta chains had undergone more clonal expansion than equally common others. In most subjects, TCR beta sequences reportedly gave accurate predictions of HLA-A and HLA-B alleles.

The PCR used 60 Vbeta and 13 Jbeta primers. Measured with immunoSEQ multiplex PCR; TCRdb has only the in-frame clones, and not every one. The sample shows under 150,000 clones, over 65% of them seen only once. The CDR3 is made up of 14 amino acids. Trimming stripped 7 bases from V and 2 bases from J, with 14 bases between. Germline assignment: CDR1 SGHNT and CDR2 YENEEA. The specimen was PBMCs. The chain is built from TRBV11-3 and TRBJ2-5; maybe TRBD1 (6 bases). This TCR was recovered from a woman in her 30s in good health and CMV-seropositive. The CDR3, as DNA: TGTGCCAGCACCGAATGGGGGCGGCAAGAGACCCAGTACTTC. It specifies CASTEWGRQETQYF.